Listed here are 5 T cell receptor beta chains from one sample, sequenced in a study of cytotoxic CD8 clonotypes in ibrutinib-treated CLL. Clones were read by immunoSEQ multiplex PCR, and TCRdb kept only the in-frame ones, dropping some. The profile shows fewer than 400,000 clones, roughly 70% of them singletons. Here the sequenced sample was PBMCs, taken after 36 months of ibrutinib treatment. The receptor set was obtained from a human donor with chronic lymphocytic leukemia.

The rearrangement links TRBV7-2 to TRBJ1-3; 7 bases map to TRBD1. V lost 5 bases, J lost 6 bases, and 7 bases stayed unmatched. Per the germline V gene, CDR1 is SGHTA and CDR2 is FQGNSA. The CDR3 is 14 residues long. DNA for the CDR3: TGTGCCAGCAGCACGACAGGGTTGGCAAACACCATATATTTT. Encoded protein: CASSTTGLANTIYF.

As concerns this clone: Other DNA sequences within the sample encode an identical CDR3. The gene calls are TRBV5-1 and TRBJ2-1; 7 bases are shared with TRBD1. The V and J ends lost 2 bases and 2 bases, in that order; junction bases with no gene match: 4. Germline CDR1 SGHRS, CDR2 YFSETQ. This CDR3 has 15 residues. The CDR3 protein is CASSLQGNPYNEQFF. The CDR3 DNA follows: TGCGCCAGCAGCTTACAGGGGAATCCCTACAATGAGCAGTTCTTC.

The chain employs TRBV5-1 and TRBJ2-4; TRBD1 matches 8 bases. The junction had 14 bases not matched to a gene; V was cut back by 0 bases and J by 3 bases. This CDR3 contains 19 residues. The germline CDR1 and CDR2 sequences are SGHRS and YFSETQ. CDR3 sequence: CASSLADRGPMFFKNIQYF. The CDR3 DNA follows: TGCGCCAGCAGCTTGGCCGACAGGGGCCCCATGTTTTTCAAAAACATTCAGTACTTC.

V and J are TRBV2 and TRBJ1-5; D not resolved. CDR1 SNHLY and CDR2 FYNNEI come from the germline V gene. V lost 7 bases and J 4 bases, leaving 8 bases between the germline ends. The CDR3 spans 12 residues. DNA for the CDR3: TGTGCCAGCAAGGGTGGGAATCAGCCCCAGCATTTT. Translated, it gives CASKGGNQPQHF.

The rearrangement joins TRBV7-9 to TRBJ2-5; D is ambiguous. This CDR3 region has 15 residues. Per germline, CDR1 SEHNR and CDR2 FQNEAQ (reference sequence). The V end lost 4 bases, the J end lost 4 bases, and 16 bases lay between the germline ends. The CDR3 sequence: CASSYSRSGGETQYF. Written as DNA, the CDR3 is TGTGCCAGCAGCTATAGTCGGTCAGGTGGAGAGACCCAGTACTTC.